The present TCR beta chain was sequenced within a study of beta chain features in type 1 diabetes. The wider study: Sorted cells, 90 million to 120 million in number, were examined across all samples.

One heparinised blood draw, averaging about 100 mL, came from each donor. It was via CD45RO/CCR7/CD25/CD127/CD95/CD27 that CD4+ naive, central memory, regulatory and stem cell-like memory cells were sorted. The whole isolated RNA underwent reverse transcription, so sequencing captured expressed TCRB transcripts. Produced via immunoSEQ multiplex PCR; TCRdb's table is partial and in-frame only. The profile shows under 950,000 clones, 15% to 20% of them singletons. The J segment lost 8 bases and the V segment lost 3 bases, leaving 7 bases of the junction unmatched. Germline CDR1 and CDR2: MNHNS and SASEGT. The CDR3 is made up of 16 amino acids.

The receptor was isolated from a woman under 30 in good health. The rearrangement joins TRBV6-1 to TRBJ2-1, with 13 bases that match TRBD2. Material for sequencing was naive CD4+ T cells from blood. The CDR3 protein is CASSEVTSGRAHEQFF. CDR3 coding DNA: TGTGCCAGCAGTGAGGTAACTAGCGGGAGGGCCCATGAGCAGTTCTTC.